This paragraph covers one T cell receptor beta chain sequence. Time point noted: after dendritic cell vaccination, including at tumor progression/relapse. This entry comes from a study of glioma-infiltrating T cells after dendritic cell vaccination. Germline V gene lookup returns CDR1 SGHVS and CDR2 FNYEAQ. The V segment lost 4 bases and the J segment 3 bases; nucleotides outside the gene matches: 5. This CDR3 contains 15 residues. Input was roughly 2.2 ug genomic DNA, or all available if less. Data came from immunoSEQ multiplex PCR; TCRdb stores just in-frame clones and leaves some out. In the table there are 75,000 to 95,000 clones, around 86% of which are singletons.

This TCR derives from a human donor with glioblastoma. The chain links TRBV7-6 to TRBJ2-5, with 10 bases that match TRBD2. This material consisted of blood, taken after dendritic cell vaccination. The CDR3 spells CASSSWTSGKETQYF. The CDR3 DNA reads TGTGCCAGCAGCTCCTGGACTAGCGGCAAAGAGACCCAGTACTTC.